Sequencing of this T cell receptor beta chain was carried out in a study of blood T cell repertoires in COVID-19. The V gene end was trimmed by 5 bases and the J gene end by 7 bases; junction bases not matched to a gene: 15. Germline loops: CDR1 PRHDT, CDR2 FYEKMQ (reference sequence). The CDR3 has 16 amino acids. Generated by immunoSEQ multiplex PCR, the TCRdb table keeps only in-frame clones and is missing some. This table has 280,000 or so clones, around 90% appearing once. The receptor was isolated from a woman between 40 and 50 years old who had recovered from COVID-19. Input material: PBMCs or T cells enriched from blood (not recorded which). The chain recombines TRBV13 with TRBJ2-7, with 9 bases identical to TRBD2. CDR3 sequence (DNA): TGTGCCAGCAGCCGCAGCGGTAGCGGGAGCGCAAGGGAGCAGTACTTC. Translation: CASSRSGSGSAREQYF.